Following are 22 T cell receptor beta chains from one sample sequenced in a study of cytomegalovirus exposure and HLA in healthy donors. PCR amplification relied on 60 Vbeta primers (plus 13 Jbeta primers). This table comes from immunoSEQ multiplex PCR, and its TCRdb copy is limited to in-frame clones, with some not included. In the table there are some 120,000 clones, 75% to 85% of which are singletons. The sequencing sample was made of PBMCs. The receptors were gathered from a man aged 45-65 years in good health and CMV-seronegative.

In DNA, the CDR3 is TGTGCCAGCAGTGAAGCTATTGGGACAGGGGTAACTGAAGCTTTCTTT. Encoded protein: CASSEAIGTGVTEAFF. J is TRBJ1-1 and V is TRBV6-1; 10 bases align to TRBD1. The CDR3 covers 16 residues. The germline V gene has CDR1 MNHNS and CDR2 SASEGT. V lost 0 bases and J lost 5; bases outside the gene matches: 6.

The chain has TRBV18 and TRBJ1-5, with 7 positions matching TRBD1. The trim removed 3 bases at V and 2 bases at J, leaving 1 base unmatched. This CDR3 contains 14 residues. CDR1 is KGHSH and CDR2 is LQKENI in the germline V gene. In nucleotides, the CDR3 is TGTGCCAGCTCACCCCAGGGGGGCAATCAGCCCCAGCATTTT. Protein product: CASSPQGGNQPQHF.

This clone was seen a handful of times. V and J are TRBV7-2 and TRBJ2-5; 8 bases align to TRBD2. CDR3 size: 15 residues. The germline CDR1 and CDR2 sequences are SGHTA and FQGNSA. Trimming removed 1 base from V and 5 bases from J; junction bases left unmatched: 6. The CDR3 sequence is CASSLEGSGDETQYF. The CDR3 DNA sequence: TGTGCCAGCAGCTTAGAGGGTAGCGGGGATGAGACCCAGTACTTC.

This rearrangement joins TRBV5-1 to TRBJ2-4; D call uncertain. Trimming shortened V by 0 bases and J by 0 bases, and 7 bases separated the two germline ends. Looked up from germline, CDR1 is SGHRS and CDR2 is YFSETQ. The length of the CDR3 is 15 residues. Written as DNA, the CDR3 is TGCGCCAGCAGCTTGGATCCCTTAGCCAAAAACATTCAGTACTTC. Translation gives CASSLDPLAKNIQYF.

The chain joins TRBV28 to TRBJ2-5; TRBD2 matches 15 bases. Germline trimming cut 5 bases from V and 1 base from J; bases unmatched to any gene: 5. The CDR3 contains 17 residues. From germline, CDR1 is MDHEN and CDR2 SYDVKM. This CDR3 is CASSGPGLAGGQETQYF. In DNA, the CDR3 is TGTGCCAGCAGTGGCCCGGGACTAGCGGGGGGCCAAGAGACCCAGTACTTC.

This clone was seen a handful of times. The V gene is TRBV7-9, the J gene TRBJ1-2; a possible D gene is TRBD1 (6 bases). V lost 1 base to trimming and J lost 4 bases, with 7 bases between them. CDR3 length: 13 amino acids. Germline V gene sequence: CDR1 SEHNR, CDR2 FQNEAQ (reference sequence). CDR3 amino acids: CASSLGTVYGYTF. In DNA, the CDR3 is TGTGCCAGCAGCTTAGGGACAGTCTATGGCTACACCTTC.

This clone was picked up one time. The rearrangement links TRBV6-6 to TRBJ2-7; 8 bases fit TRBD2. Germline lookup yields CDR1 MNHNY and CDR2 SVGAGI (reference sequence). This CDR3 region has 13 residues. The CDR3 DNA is TGTGACCGGGAGGGGAACAGGCTCTACGAGCAGTACGTC. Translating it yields CDREGNRLYEQYV.

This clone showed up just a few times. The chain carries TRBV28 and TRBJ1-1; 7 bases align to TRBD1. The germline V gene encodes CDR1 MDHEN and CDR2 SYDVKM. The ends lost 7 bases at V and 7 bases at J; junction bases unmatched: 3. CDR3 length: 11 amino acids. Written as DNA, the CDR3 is TGTGCCAGCACTGGGACAGTTGAAGCTTTCTTT. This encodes CASTGTVEAFF. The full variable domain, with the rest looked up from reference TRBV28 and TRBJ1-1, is DVKVTQSSRYLVKRTGEKVFLECVQDMDHENMFWYRQDPGLGLRLIYFSYDVKMKEKGDIPEGYSVSREKKERFSLILESASTNQTSMYLCASTGTVEAFFGQGTRLTVV.

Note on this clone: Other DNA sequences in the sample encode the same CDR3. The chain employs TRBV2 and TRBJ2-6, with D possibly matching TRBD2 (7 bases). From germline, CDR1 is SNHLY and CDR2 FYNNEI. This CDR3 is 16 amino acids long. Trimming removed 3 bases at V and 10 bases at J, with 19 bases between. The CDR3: CASSEQPGGGENVLTF. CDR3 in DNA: TGTGCCAGCAGTGAGCAGCCCGGCGGGGGCGAAAACGTCCTGACTTTC.

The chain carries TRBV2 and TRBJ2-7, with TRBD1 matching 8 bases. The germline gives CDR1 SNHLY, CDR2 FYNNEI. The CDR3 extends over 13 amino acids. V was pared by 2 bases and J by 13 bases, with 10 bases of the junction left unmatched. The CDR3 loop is CASSENGETGVYV. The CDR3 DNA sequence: TGTGCCAGCAGTGAAAATGGGGAGACAGGGGTTTACGTC.

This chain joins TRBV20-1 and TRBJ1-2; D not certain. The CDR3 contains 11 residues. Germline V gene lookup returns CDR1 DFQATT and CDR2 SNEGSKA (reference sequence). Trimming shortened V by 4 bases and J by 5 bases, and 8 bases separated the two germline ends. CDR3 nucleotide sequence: TGCAGTGCTAATGACGGGTATGGCTACACCTTC. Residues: CSANDGYGYTF.

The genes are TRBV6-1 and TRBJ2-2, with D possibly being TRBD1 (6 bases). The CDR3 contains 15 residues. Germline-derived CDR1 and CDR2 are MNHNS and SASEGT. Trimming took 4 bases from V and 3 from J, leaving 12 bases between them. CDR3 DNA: TGTGCCAGCAGTGCCAGGGGATATGACACCGGGGAGCTGTTTTTT. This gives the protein CASSARGYDTGELFF.

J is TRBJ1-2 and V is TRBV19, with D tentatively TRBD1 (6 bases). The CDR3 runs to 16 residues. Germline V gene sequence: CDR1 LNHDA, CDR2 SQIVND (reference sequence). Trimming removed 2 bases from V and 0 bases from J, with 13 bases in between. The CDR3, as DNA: TGTGCCAGTAGTATAACGTCCGGGACACCTAACTATGGCTACACCTTC. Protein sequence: CASSITSGTPNYGYTF. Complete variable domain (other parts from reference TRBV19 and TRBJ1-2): DGGITQSPKYLFRKEGQNVTLSCEQNLNHDAMYWYRQDPGQGLRLIYYSQIVNDFQKGDIAEGYSVSREKKESFPLTVTSAQKNPTAFYLCASSITSGTPNYGYTFGSGTRLTVV.

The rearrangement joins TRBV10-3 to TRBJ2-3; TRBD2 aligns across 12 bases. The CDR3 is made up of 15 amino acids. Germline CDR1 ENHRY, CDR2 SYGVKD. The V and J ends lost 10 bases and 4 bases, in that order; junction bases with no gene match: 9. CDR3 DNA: TGTGCCACCAGACAGCCTAGCGGGGGGGCAGATACGCAGTATTTT. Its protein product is CATRQPSGGADTQYF.

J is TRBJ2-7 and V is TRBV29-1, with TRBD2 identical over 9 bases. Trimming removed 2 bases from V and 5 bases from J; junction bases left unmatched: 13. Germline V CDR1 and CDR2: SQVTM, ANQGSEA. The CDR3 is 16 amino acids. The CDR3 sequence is CSVESLGRGGLDEQYF. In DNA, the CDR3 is TGCAGCGTTGAAAGTCTTGGGCGGGGGGGCCTGGACGAGCAGTACTTC.

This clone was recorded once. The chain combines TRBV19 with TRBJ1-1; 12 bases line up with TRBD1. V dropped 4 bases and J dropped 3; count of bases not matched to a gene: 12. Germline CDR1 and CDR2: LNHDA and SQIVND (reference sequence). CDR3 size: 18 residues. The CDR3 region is CASSTRPGQGAFYTEAFF. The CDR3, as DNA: TGTGCCAGTAGTACCCGTCCGGGACAGGGGGCGTTCTACACTGAAGCTTTCTTT.

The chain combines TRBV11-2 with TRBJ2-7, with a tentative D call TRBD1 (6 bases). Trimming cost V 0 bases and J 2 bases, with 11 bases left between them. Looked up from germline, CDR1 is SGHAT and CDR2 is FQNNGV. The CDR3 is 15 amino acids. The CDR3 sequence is CASSLEAGAAYEQYV. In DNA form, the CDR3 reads TGTGCCAGCAGCTTAGAGGCAGGGGCGGCCTACGAGCAGTACGTC.

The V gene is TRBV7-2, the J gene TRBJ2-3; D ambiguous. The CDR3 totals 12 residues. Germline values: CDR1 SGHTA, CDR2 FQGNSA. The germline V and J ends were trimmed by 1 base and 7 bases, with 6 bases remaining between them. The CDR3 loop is CASSLGQNTQYF. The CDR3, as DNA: TGTGCCAGCAGCTTAGGTCAGAATACGCAGTATTTT.

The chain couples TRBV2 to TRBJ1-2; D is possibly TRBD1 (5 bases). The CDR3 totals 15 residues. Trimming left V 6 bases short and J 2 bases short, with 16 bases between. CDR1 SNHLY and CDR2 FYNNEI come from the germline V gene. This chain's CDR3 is CASRTTGGRNYGYTF. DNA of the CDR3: TGTGCCAGCAGAACAACAGGCGGCCGGAACTATGGCTACACCTTC.

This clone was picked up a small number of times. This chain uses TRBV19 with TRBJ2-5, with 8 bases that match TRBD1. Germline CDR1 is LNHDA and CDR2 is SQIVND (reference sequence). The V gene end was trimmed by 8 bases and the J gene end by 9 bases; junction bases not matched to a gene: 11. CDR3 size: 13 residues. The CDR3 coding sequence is TGTGCCAGTCCCTTCGGACAGGGTGAGGCCCAGTACTTC. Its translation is CASPFGQGEAQYF.

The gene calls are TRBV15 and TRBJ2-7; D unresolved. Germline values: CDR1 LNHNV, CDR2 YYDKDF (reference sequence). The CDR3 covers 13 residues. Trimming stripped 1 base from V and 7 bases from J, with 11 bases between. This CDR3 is CATSRGTLREQYV. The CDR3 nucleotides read TGTGCCACCAGCAGAGGGACGCTAAGGGAGCAGTACGTC.

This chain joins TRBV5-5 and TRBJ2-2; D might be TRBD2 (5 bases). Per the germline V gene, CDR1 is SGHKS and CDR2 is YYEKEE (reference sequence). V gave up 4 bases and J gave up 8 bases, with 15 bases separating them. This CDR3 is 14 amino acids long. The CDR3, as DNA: TGTGCCAGCAGCCGGGCCACCCCGGGAGGGGAGCTGTTTTTT. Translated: CASSRATPGGELFF.